A selection of T cell receptor beta chains follows, all from one sample in a study of blood T cell repertoires in COVID-19. Repertoires were generated with immunoSEQ multiplex PCR, while TCRdb's copy carries only in-frame clones and drops some. The repertoire consists of 200,000 to 250,000 clones, with roughly 80% occurring once and the leading ten covering less than 3.5%. Sequencing used peripheral blood. These receptors were taken from a woman younger than 30 with acute or convalescent COVID-19. The CDR3 runs from the conserved cysteine through the conserved F or W. The D gene is left open where the match is weak. Clone size, where shown, is once, few, many, or a class for clones that have expanded.

v_gene	d_gene	abundance	j_gene	CDR3nt	CDR3aa
TRBV7-9	.	few	TRBJ1-2	TGTGCCAGCAGCGATATGGTGGTTCGGGGCTATGGCTACACCTTC	CASSDMVVRGYGYTF
TRBV12-3/TRBV12-4	.	few	TRBJ1-1	TGTGCCAGCAGTTTGAGGGAATACACTGAAGCTTTCTTT	CASSLREYTEAFF
TRBV27	.	.	TRBJ1-1	TGTGCCAGCAGTTCTGGTGGAGGGAACACTGAAGCTTTCTTT	CASSSGGGNTEAFF
TRBV19	TRBD1	few	TRBJ1-4	TGTGCCAGTAGTATAGATCCGGGACAGGGGAATGAAAAACTGTTTTTT	CASSIDPGQGNEKLFF
TRBV27	.	.	TRBJ2-7	TGTGCCAGCAGTTTATTGGCAGGGGAGAACTACGAGCAGTACTTC	CASSLLAGENYEQYF
TRBV19	.	few	TRBJ2-3	TGTGCCAGAAACCTTGACCGGCTAGTTACAGATACGCAGTATTTT	CARNLDRLVTDTQYF
TRBV7-8	.	.	TRBJ2-5	TGTGCCAGCAGCTTATACGGTGAGACCCAGTACTTC	CASSLYGETQYF
TRBV28	.	few	TRBJ1-5	TGTGCCAGCAGCTCCCCCGGACAGATCAATCAGCCCCAGCATTTT	CASSSPGQINQPQHF
TRBV29-1	TRBD2	.	TRBJ2-3	TGCAGCGTGATGGGACTAGCGGGAGCAGATACGCAGTATTTT	CSVMGLAGADTQYF
TRBV3-1/TRBV3-2	.	once	TRBJ2-7	TGTGCCAGCAGCCAGCCCGGACGGAGGAGCTCCTACGAGCAGTACTTC	CASSQPGRRSSYEQYF
TRBV6-6	.	.	TRBJ1-4	TGTGCCAGCGGTCCCGCTGCTATGTCTAATGAAAAACTGTTTTTT	CASGPAAMSNEKLFF
TRBV5-4	.	.	TRBJ2-7	TGTGCCAGCAGCCCCGGGAACAGGGACTACGAGCAGTACTTC	CASSPGNRDYEQYF
TRBV21-1	.	.	TRBJ1-5	TGTGCCAGCAGCAATCTGGGTAGGAAAGAGGGCGTGGGTCAGCCCCAGCATTTT	CASSNLGRKEGVGQPQHF
TRBV5-1	TRBD1	.	TRBJ1-6	TGCGCCAGCAGCGTTCGACAGGGTTCTAATTCACCCCTCCACTTT	CASSVRQGSNSPLHF
TRBV15	.	.	TRBJ2-7	TGTGCCACCAGCAGAGATTATTCTTCGGGGCAGTACTTC	CATSRDYSSGQYF
TRBV2	TRBD2	few	TRBJ2-5	TGTGCCAGCAGTGGGCCTAGCGGGGCTCAAGAGACCCAGTACTTC	CASSGPSGAQETQYF
TRBV5-4	.	once	TRBJ2-5	TGTGCCAGCAGCCCCAGGGTACAAGAGACCCAGTACTTC	CASSPRVQETQYF
TRBV2	TRBD1	.	TRBJ2-3	TGTGCCAGCAGTGACGGTAGGACAGGTCATTATACAGATACGCAGTATTTT	CASSDGRTGHYTDTQYF
TRBV19	TRBD2	once	TRBJ2-1	TGTGCCAGTAGGGAACTAGCGGGGGCCTACAATGAGCAGTTCTTC	CASRELAGAYNEQFF
TRBV28	.	.	TRBJ2-2	TGTGCCAGCAGCCCCGACATCACCGGGGAGCTGTTTTTT	CASSPDITGELFF
TRBV19	TRBD1	.	TRBJ2-1	TGTGCCAGTAGTACCCAGGGGGCTACCTACAATGAGCAGTTCTTC	CASSTQGATYNEQFF
TRBV4-1	.	few	TRBJ1-2	TGCGCCAGCAGCCAAGATAATGTAGGGGTGCCCTATGGCTACACCTTC	CASSQDNVGVPYGYTF
TRBV14	TRBD2	.	TRBJ2-7	TGTGCCAGCAGCCAATGGGGGCTAGCGGGAGTTCGTGACGAGCAGTACTTC	CASSQWGLAGVRDEQYF
TRBV5-1	TRBD1	.	TRBJ2-7	TGCGCCAGCAGCTGGGGACAGGGTCCCTACGAGCAGTACTTC	CASSWGQGPYEQYF
TRBV7-6	.	.	TRBJ2-6	TGTGCCAGCAGCTTATTAAGTAGGGGAAGTGGGGCCAACGTCCTGACTTTC	CASSLLSRGSGANVLTF
TRBV6-5	.	once	TRBJ1-2	TGTGCCAGCAGGAAAGACAGGAATAACTATGGCTACACCTTC	CASRKDRNNYGYTF
TRBV5-1	TRBD2	.	TRBJ2-3	TGCGCCAGCAGCTTGAGACTAGCGGGGTCCTCAGATACGCAGTATTTT	CASSLRLAGSSDTQYF
TRBV12-3/TRBV12-4	.	once	TRBJ1-6	TGTGCCAGCAGTTTCCCGGGTGTTTCACCCCTCCACTTT	CASSFPGVSPLHF
TRBV6-5	.	.	TRBJ1-1	TGTGCCAGCAGCCCGTTGGGCAGTAACACTGAAGCTTTCTTT	CASSPLGSNTEAFF
TRBV5-1	.	many	TRBJ1-1	TGCGCCAGCAGCTATGCGGGGGGGACTGAAGCTTTCTTT	CASSYAGGTEAFF
TRBV19	.	.	TRBJ2-6	TGTGCCAGTAGTATCAAGGGGGTAATGGCTACTGGGGCCAACGTCCTGACTTTC	CASSIKGVMATGANVLTF
TRBV6-5	TRBD1	.	TRBJ1-2	TGTGCCAGCAGTTCAGGGGGCGGTCCAGGTGGCTACACCTTC	CASSSGGGPGGYTF
TRBV7-2	TRBD2	few	TRBJ2-5	TGTGCCAGCAGCTTCGGACTAGCGGGGGGGGAAGAGACCCAGTACTTC	CASSFGLAGGEETQYF
TRBV27	.	.	TRBJ1-6	TGTGCCAGCAGTTTGGAGAGCTCCTATAATTCACCCCTCCACTTT	CASSLESSYNSPLHF
TRBV30	TRBD2	.	TRBJ2-2	TGTGCCTGGAGGTCGGGACTAGCCGTCACCGGGGAGCTGTTTTTT	CAWRSGLAVTGELFF
TRBV6-2/TRBV6-3	.	.	TRBJ2-1	TGTGCCAGCAGTCCCGGGACTTCAGAGCAGTTCTTC	CASSPGTSEQFF
TRBV6-5	.	.	TRBJ1-2	TGTGCCAGCAGCACCCAGGGTTTGGGTGGCTACACCTTC	CASSTQGLGGYTF
TRBV4-2	.	few	TRBJ1-5	TGTGCCAGCAGCCAAGAGGGGCACGTTAATCAGCCCCAGCATTTT	CASSQEGHVNQPQHF
TRBV5-6	.	.	TRBJ1-3	TGTGCCAGCAGCTTGGGACTGGCCAGAGAACCTGGTCGCGCCATATATTTT	CASSLGLAREPGRAIYF
TRBV2	.	.	TRBJ2-7	TGTGCCAGCAGTGTCCCGCCGGCGGGGAACTCCTACGAGCAGTACTTC	CASSVPPAGNSYEQYF
TRBV21-1	.	few	TRBJ1-5	TGTGCCAGCAGCGATGGACAGGATGGCAATCAGCCCCAGCATTTT	CASSDGQDGNQPQHF
TRBV7-2	TRBD1	.	TRBJ2-1	TGTGCCAGCAGCTTAGAGGCAGGGGGAAACAATGAGCAGTTCTTC	CASSLEAGGNNEQFF
TRBV7-2	.	.	TRBJ2-5	TGTGCCAGCAGCCCCGGACTGGAAAAGGAGACCCAGTACTTC	CASSPGLEKETQYF
TRBV24-1	.	once	TRBJ2-3	TGTGCCACCAGTGTGGCGGACACAGATACGCAGTATTTT	CATSVADTDTQYF
TRBV4-2	TRBD1	.	TRBJ1-2	TGTGCCAGCAGCCCTGGGACAGGGAATGGCTACACCTTC	CASSPGTGNGYTF
TRBV28	.	.	TRBJ1-4	TGTGCCAGTAGGCGGGGTAATAGTGAAAAACTGTTTTTT	CASRRGNSEKLFF
TRBV14	TRBD1	.	TRBJ2-1	TGTGCCAGCAGCCAAGATTTTGGACAGGCCTACAATGAGCAGTTCTTC	CASSQDFGQAYNEQFF
TRBV7-2	TRBD1	.	TRBJ2-2	TGTGCCAGCAGCTTGGGCAGGGGGCCGGCCGGGGAGCTGTTTTTT	CASSLGRGPAGELFF
TRBV10-3	.	.	TRBJ2-1	TGTGCCATCACCCCAGGGAAGAAAATGAATGAGCAGTTCTTC	CAITPGKKMNEQFF
TRBV19	.	.	TRBJ2-2	TGTGCCAGTAGTATGGCGGCAGGGGCGAACACCGGGGAGCTGTTTTTT	CASSMAAGANTGELFF
TRBV19	TRBD2	.	TRBJ2-2	TGTGCCAGTAGGGGACTAGCGGGAGATACCGGGGAGCTGTTTTTT	CASRGLAGDTGELFF